A selection of T cell receptor beta chains follows, all from one sample in a study of shared T cell receptors in the human thymus. Data came from immunoSEQ multiplex PCR; TCRdb stores just in-frame clones and leaves some out. The sample shows hundreds of thousands of clones, roughly 86% of them seen only once. Separately, the same data were catalogued under a study of human thymus T cells.

The sequencing input was thymocytes. Every receptor here comes from a boy in the first two years of life with a congenital heart defect. CDR3s leave out the opening cysteine and the closing phenylalanine or tryptophan. Clone size is stated in some rows and not others, as once, few, many or a class when expanded.

V	J	size	CDR3
TRBV14	TRBJ2-4	-	ASSQEGVDIQY
TRBV4-1	TRBJ2-3	-	ASSHSHSGTSGTDTQY
TRBV5-1	TRBJ1-2	-	ASRPGTPHGYT
TRBV30	TRBJ2-5	-	AWSSIAGDKTQY
TRBV27	TRBJ2-7	-	ASSLGSGYEQY
TRBV13	TRBJ2-2	-	ASSPNPRDTGELF
TRBV9	TRBJ2-5	once	ASSARRGHQETQY
TRBV5-4	TRBJ2-1	-	ASSVGLAVVFNEQF
TRBV19	TRBJ2-7	once	ASSITGTGSNEQY
TRBV7-2	TRBJ1-6	once	ASSVAPQGKNSPLH
TRBV28	TRBJ2-7	-	ASSSSRSYEQY
TRBV19	TRBJ1-3	few	ASRSRDTIY
TRBV6-5	TRBJ1-6	-	ASSYSRHREDSPLH
TRBV11-2	TRBJ1-2	-	ASSSPAGSPNYGYT
TRBV10-2	TRBJ2-7	-	ASSDVTRKGPLRAVRPIYEQY
TRBV5-1	TRBJ1-2	once	ASNPSRTGTGGSNYGYT
TRBV25-1	TRBJ1-5	-	ASSGAPVNQPQH
TRBV9	TRBJ1-1	-	ASSTSPPGEGVNTEAF
TRBV18	TRBJ1-2	-	ASSPRDTFYGYT
TRBV5-1	TRBJ2-2	once	ASSTPGLAGLNTGELF
TRBV21-1	TRBJ2-1	-	ASSKQGDRYNEQF
TRBV28	TRBJ2-7	-	ASSLRGLSYEQY
TRBV5-4	TRBJ1-5	-	ASSFPSPTGDNQPQH
TRBV21-1	TRBJ1-4	-	ASTQGNEKLF
TRBV14	TRBJ1-1	-	ASSQDRQSEAF
TRBV30	TRBJ1-2	-	AWGPRVHYGYT
TRBV2	TRBJ2-2	-	ASSEARLSGLISGELF
TRBV25-1	TRBJ2-3	-	ASRTEGYTDTQY
TRBV6-4	TRBJ1-2	once	ASSDFWRTGNRYGYT
TRBV5-1	TRBJ2-3	-	ASSLMLAGGGDTQY
TRBV7-9	TRBJ2-7	-	ASSSSGGGNEQY
TRBV5-8	TRBJ1-4	-	ASSFTEEKLF
TRBV5-6	TRBJ2-5	few	ASSLGLRETQY
TRBV5-6	TRBJ2-5	few	ASSLSKGQNQETQY
TRBV11-2	TRBJ2-1	-	ASSLPQGTHEQF
TRBV19	TRBJ2-3	-	ASRPAAGDADTQY
TRBV4-3	TRBJ2-3	-	ASSQDSREPEDTQY
TRBV9	TRBJ2-1	-	ASSGRPAGAHNEQF
TRBV6-6	TRBJ2-5	few	ASSYRREGLWETQY
TRBV7-2	TRBJ2-7	-	ASSLVFDRGTYEQY
TRBV4-3	TRBJ1-6	-	ASSQEKWGTITSPLH
TRBV10-3	TRBJ2-7	few	AISALAGGTYEQY
TRBV19	TRBJ2-1	-	ASSVATGLAGEHEQF
TRBV2	TRBJ2-7	once	ASSGKGTGRHEQY
TRBV19	TRBJ2-1	few	ASSMAGATNEQF
TRBV11-1	TRBJ1-1	-	ASTSRMLAKNTEAF
TRBV5-6	TRBJ2-3	-	ASSLDWTGGITDTQY
TRBV6-5	TRBJ2-5	-	ASSSRTGGEETQY
TRBV11-3	TRBJ2-7	-	ASSPREGQGEQY
TRBV6-1	TRBJ2-7	-	ASSDRPVSGYEQY
TRBV6-5	TRBJ2-5	-	ASSYRTSGLETQY
TRBV30	TRBJ1-2	-	AGHLYGQDILRGYT
TRBV2	TRBJ2-1	-	ASTILAGDPTIYNEQF
TRBV21-1	TRBJ2-5	-	ASSKAQGTGDRGGEETQY
TRBV7-6	TRBJ1-3	-	ASSSSKFRYSGNTIY
TRBV5-8	TRBJ2-3	few	ASSLGLAGSDTQY
TRBV27	TRBJ2-2	few	ASSLGLAGEGQDTGELF
TRBV27	TRBJ1-2	-	ASSGSSINYGYT
TRBV7-4	TRBJ1-1	-	ASSPVVKGAEAF